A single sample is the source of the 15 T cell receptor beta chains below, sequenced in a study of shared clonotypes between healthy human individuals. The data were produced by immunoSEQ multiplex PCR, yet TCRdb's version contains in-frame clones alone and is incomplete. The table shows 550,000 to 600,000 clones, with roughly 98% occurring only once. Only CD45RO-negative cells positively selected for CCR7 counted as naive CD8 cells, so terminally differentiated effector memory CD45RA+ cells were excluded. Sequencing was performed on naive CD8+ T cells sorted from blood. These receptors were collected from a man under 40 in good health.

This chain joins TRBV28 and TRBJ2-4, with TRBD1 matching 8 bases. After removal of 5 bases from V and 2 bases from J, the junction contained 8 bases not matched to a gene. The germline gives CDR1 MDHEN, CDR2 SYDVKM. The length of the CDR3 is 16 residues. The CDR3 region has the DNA TGTGCCAGCAGTGTATACCAGGGGGCGTCCAAAAACATTCAGTACTTC. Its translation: CASSVYQGASKNIQYF.

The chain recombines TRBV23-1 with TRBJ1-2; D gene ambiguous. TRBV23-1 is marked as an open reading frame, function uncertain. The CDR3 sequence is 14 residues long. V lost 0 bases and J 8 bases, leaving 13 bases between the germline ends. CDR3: CASSQSDWCVGYTF. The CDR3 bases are TGCGCCAGCAGTCAATCGGACTGGTGCGTCGGCTACACCTTC.

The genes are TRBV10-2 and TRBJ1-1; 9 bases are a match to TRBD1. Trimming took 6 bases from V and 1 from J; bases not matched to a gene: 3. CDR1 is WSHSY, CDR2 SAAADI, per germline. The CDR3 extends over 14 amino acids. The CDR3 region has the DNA TGCGCCAGCAGGGAGGGACAGGGGAACACTGAAGCTTTCTTT. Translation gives CASREGQGNTEAFF.

CDR3 bases: TGCGCCAGCAGCCCTCAGAGACAGGGGCTTACTAATGAAAAACTGTTTTTT. The encoded protein is CASSPQRQGLTNEKLFF. The chain has TRBV5-1 and TRBJ1-4, with 8 bases identical to TRBD1. This CDR3 has 17 residues. The germline gives CDR1 SGHRS, CDR2 YFSETQ. J lost 2 bases, V lost 4 bases, and 10 bases had no gene match.

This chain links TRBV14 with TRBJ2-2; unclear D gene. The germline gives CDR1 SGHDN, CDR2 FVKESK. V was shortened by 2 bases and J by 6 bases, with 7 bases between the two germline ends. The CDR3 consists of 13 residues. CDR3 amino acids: CASSQFYSGELFF. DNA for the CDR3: TGTGCCAGCAGCCAATTTTATTCCGGGGAGCTGTTTTTT.

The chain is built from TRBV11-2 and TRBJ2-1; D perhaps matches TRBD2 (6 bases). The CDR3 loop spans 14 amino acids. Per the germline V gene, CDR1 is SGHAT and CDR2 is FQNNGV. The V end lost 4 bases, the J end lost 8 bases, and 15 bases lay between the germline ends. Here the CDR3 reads CASSSPGVKDEQFF. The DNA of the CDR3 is TGTGCCAGCAGCTCTCCGGGAGTAAAGGATGAGCAGTTCTTC.

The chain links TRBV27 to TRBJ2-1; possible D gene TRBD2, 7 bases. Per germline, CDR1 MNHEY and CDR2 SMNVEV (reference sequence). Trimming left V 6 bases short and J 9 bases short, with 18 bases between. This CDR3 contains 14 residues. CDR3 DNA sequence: TGTGCCAGCAGGGGGGCTAGCGGAGGGACTGAGCAGTTCTTC. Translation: CASRGASGGTEQFF.

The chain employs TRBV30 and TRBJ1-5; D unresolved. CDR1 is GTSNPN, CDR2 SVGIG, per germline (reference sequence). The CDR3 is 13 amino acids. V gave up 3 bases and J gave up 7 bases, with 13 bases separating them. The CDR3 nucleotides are TGTGCCTGGAGCCAACGAACAGTCCAGCCCCAGCATTTT. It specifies CAWSQRTVQPQHF.

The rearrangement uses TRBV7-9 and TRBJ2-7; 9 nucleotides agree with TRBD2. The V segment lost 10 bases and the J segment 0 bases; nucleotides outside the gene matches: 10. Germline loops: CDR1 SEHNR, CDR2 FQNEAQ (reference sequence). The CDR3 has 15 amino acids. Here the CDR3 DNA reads TGTGCCACCGAGACCAGCGGGAGGAGCTCCTACGAGCAGTACTTC. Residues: CATETSGRSSYEQYF.

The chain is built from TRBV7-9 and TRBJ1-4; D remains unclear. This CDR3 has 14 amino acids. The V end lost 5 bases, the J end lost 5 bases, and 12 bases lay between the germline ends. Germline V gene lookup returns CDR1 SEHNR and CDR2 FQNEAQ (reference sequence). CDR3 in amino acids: CASSPMGRNEKLFF. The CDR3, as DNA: TGTGCCAGCAGCCCCATGGGAAGAAATGAAAAACTGTTTTTT.

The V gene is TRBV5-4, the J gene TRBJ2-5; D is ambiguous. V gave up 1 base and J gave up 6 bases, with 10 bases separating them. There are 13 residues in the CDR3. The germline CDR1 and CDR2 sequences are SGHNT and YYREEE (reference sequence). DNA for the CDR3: TGTGCCAGCAGCTTGTCCCCGCGGCAGACCCAGTACTTC. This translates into CASSLSPRQTQYF. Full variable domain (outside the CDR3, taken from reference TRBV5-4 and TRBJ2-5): ETGVTQSPTHLIKTRGQQVTLRCSSQSGHNTVSWYQQALGQGPQFIFQYYREEENGRGNFPPRFSGLQFPNYSSELNVNALELDDSALYLCASSLSPRQTQYFGPGTRLLVL.

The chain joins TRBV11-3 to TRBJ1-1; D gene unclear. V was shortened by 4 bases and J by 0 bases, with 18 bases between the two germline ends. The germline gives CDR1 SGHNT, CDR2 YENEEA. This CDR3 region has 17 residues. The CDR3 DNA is TGTGCCAGCAGCTCCTTTCTCGGTGGCAGAGTGAACACTGAAGCTTTCTTT. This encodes CASSSFLGGRVNTEAFF.

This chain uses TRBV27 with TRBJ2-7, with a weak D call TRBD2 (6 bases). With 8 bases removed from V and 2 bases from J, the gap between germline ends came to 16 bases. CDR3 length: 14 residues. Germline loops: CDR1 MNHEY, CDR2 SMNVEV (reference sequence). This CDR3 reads CASGPTGAPYEQYF. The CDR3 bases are TGTGCCAGCGGCCCTACGGGAGCTCCCTACGAGCAGTACTTC.

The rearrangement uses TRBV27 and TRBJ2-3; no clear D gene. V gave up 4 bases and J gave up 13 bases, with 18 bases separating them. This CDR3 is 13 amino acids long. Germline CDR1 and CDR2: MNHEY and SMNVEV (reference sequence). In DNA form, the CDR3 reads TGTGCCAGCAGTTCTCAAACCCCATACCGCGAGTATTTT. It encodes CASSSQTPYREYF.

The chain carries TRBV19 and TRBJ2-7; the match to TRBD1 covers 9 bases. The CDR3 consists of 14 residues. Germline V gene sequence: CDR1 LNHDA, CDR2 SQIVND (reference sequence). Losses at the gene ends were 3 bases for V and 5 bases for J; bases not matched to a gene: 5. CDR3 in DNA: TGTGCCAGTAGTATCACAGGGGGCAGGGACGAGCAGTACTTC. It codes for CASSITGGRDEQYF.